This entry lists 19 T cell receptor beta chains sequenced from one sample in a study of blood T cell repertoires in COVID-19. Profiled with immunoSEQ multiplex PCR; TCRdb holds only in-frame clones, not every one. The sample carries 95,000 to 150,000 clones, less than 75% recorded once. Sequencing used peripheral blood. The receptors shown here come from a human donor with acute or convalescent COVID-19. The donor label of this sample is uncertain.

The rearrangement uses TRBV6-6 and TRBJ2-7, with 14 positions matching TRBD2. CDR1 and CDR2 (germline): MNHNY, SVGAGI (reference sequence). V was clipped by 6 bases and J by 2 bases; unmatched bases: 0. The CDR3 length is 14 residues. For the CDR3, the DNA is TGTGCCAGCAGGACTAGCGGGGGGGCCTACGAGCAGTACGTC. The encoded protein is CASRTSGGAYEQYV.

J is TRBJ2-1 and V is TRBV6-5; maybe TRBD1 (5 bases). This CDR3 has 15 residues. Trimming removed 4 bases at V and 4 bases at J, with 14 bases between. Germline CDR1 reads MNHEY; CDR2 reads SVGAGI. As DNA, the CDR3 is TGTGCCAGCAGTTTAGCAGGGCTCTCTTACAATGAGCAGTTCTTC. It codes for CASSLAGLSYNEQFF.

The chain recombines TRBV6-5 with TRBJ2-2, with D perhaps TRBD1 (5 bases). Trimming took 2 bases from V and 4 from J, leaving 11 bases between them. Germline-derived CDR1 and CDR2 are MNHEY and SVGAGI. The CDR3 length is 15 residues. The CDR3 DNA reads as TGTGCCAGCAGTTACAAGGGGCTCCCCACCGGGGAGCTGTTTTTT. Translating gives CASSYKGLPTGELFF.

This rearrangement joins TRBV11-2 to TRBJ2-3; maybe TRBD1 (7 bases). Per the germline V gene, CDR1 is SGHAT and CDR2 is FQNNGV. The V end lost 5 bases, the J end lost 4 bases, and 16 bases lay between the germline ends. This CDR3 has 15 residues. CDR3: CASSLNRGGADTQYF. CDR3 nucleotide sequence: TGTGCCAGCAGCCTAAACAGGGGAGGTGCAGATACGCAGTATTTT.

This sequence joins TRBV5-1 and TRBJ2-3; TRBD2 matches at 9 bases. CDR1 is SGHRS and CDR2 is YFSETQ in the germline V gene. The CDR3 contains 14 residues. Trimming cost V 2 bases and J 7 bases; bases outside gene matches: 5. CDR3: CASSLIGLAHTQYF. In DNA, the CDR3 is TGCGCCAGCAGCTTAATAGGACTAGCGCATACGCAGTATTTT. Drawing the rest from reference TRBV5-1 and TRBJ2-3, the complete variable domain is KAGVTQTPRYLIKTRGQQVTLSCSPISGHRSVSWYQQTPGQGLQFLFEYFSETQRNKGNFPGRFSGRQFSNSRSEMNVSTLELGDSALYLCASSLIGLAHTQYFGPGTRLTVL.

CDR3 region: CAWSVGVDQETQYF. The CDR3 nucleotides are TGTGCCTGGAGTGTAGGGGTTGACCAAGAGACCCAGTACTTC. This chain connects TRBV30 to TRBJ2-5; tentatively, D is TRBD1 (5 bases). CDR1 is GTSNPN, CDR2 SVGIG, per germline (reference sequence). Trimming pared 0 bases from V and 0 bases from J, leaving 8 bases between. The CDR3 totals 14 residues.

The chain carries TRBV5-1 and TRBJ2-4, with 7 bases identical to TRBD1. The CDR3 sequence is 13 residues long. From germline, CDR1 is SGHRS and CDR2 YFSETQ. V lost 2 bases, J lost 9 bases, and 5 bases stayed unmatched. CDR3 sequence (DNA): TGCGCCAGCAGCTTACCCGACAGGGCCATTCAGTACTTC. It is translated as CASSLPDRAIQYF.

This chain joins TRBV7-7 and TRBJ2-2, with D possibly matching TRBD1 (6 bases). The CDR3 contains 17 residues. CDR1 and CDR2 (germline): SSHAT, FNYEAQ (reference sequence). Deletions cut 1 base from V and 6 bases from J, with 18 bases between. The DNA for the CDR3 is TGTGCCAGCAGCTTAGGGGCATCAGGGGTTGGTCCCGGGGAGCTGTTTTTT. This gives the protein CASSLGASGVGPGELFF. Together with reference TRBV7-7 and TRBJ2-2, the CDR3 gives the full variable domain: GAGVSQSPRYKVTKRGQDVTLRCDPISSHATLYWYQQALGQGPEFLTYFNYEAQPDKSGLPSDRFSAERPEGSISTLTIQRTEQRDSAMYRCASSLGASGVGPGELFFGEGSRLTVL.

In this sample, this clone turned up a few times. The CDR3 coding sequence is TGCGCCAGCAGCTGGGCAGCCGGCGACACTGAAGCTTTCTTT. The encoded protein is CASSWAAGDTEAFF. The V gene is TRBV5-1, the J gene TRBJ1-1; D is uncertain. Germline V gives CDR1 SGHRS, CDR2 YFSETQ. Trimming removed 3 bases at V and 3 bases at J, with 12 bases between. This CDR3 is 14 amino acids long.

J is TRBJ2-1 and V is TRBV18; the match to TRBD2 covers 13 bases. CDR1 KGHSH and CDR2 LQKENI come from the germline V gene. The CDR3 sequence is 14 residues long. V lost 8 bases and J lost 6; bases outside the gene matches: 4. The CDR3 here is CASAGLAGSNEQFF. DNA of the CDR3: TGTGCCAGCGCGGGACTAGCGGGGTCCAATGAGCAGTTCTTC. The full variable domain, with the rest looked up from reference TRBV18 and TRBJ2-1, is NAGVMQNPRHLVRRRGQEARLRCSPMKGHSHVYWYRQLPEEGLKFMVYLQKENIIDESGMPKERFSAEFPKEGPSILRIQQVVRGDSAAYFCASAGLAGSNEQFFGPGTRLTVL.

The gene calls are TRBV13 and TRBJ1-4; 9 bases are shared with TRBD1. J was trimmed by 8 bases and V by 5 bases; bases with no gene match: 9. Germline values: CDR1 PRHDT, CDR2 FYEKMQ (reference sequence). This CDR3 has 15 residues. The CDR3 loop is CASSPPGTGQEKLFF. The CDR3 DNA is TGTGCCAGCAGCCCGCCCGGGACAGGGCAAGAAAAACTGTTTTTT.

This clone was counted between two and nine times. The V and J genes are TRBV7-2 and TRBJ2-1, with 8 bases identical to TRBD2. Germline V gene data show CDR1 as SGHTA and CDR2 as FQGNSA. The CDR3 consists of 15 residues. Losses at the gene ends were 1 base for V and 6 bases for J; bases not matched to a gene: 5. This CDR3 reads CASSLVGGGFNEQFF. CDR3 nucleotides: TGTGCCAGCAGCTTAGTCGGGGGGGGCTTCAATGAGCAGTTCTTC. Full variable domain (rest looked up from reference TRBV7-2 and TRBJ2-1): GAGVSQSPSNKVTEKGKDVELRCDPISGHTALYWYRQSLGQGLEFLIYFQGNSAPDKSGLPSDRFSAERTGGSVSTLTIQRTQQEDSAVYLCASSLVGGGFNEQFFGPGTRLTVL.

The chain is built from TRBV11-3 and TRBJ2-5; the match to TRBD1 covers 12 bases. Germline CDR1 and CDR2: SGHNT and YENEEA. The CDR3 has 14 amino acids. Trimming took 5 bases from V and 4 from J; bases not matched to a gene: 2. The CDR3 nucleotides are TGTGCCAGCAGCCAGGGACAGGGGGCAGAGACCCAGTACTTC. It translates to CASSQGQGAETQYF.

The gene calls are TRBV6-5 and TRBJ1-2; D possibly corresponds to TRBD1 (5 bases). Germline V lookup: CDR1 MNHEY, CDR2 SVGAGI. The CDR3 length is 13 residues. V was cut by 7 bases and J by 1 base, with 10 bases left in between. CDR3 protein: CASMGGDNYGYTF. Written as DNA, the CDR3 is TGTGCCAGCATGGGAGGGGATAACTATGGCTACACCTTC.

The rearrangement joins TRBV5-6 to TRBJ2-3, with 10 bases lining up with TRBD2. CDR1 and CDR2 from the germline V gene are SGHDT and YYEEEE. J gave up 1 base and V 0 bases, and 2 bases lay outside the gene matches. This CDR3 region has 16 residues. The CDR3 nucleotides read TGTGCCAGCAGCTTGGGGCTAGCGGGGGGCACAGATACGCAGTATTTT. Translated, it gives CASSLGLAGGTDTQYF.

CDR3 sequence (DNA): TGTGCCACCCGGGGAACTGGACCGGGTCAGCCCCAGCATTTT. Protein product: CATRGTGPGQPQHF. The rearrangement uses TRBV24-1 and TRBJ1-5; D is undetermined. CDR3 length equals 14 residues. The germline CDR1 and CDR2 sequences are KGHDR and SFDVKD. V was clipped by 9 bases and J by 6 bases, with 17 bases between them.

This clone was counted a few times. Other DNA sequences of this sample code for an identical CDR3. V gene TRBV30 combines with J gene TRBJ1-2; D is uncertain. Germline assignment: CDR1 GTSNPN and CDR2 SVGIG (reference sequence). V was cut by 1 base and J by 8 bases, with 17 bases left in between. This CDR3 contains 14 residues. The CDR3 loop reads CAWSGNINSGGYTF. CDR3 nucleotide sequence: TGTGCCTGGAGTGGTAACATCAATTCGGGAGGCTACACCTTC.

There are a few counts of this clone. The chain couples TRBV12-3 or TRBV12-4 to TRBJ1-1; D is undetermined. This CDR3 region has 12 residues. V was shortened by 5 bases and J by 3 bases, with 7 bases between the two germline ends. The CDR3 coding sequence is TGTGCCAGCAGTCCCCGCGACACTGAAGCTTTCTTT. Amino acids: CASSPRDTEAFF.

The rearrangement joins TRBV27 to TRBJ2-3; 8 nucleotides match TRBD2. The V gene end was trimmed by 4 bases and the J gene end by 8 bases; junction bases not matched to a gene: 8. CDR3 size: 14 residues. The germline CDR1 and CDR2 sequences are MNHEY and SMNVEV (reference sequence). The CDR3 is CASSSFRTSSTQYF. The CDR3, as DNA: TGTGCCAGCAGTTCCTTTAGGACTAGCTCTACGCAGTATTTT.